This is a list of T cell receptor beta chains from one sample in a study of beta chain features in type 1 diabetes. Libraries were prepared by immunoSEQ multiplex PCR; TCRdb keeps only in-frame clonotypes and omits some of them. The profile shows about 360,000 clones, around an eighth of them singletons. The sample consisted of naive CD4+ T cells from blood. Every receptor here comes from a man aged 18 to 29 in good health. CDR3s include the opening cysteine and the closing phenylalanine or tryptophan. D genes are given only for firm matches. A clone size is listed for some rows: how often the clone was seen (once, few, many), or a class if it is expanded.

size,V,D,J,DNA,CDR3
few,TRBV7-9,TRBD1,TRBJ2-7,TGTGCCAGCACTTATCAGACAGGGGCGGCCTACGAGCAGTACTTC,CASTYQTGAAYEQYF
.,TRBV7-6,TRBD2,TRBJ2-2,TGTGCCAGCAGCCCCAGCGGGGGGACTAGCATAACCGGGGAGCTGTTTTTT,CASSPSGGTSITGELFF
few,TRBV5-1,TRBD1,TRBJ2-7,TGCGCCAGCAGCTTGATATACAGGGGCAGCTCCTACGAGCAGTACTTC,CASSLIYRGSSYEQYF
.,TRBV7-2,TRBD2,TRBJ2-3,TGTGCCAGCAGCTTAGCTCCGACTAGCGGGGGGGTCGCAGATACGCAGTATTTT,CASSLAPTSGGVADTQYF
.,TRBV20-1,.,TRBJ1-4,TGCAGTGCTAGACTAGATGAAAAACTGTTTTTT,CSARLDEKLFF
.,TRBV7-9,.,TRBJ1-1,TGTGCCAGCAGCAGAGAATCCCAGGACACTGAAGCTTTCTTT,CASSRESQDTEAFF
.,TRBV28,.,TRBJ2-6,TGTGCCAGCAGTCAAGAGGGTCCCGGGGCCAACGTCCTGACTTTC,CASSQEGPGANVLTF
few,TRBV18,.,TRBJ1-5,TGTGCCAGCTCACCACGTCTAAATAGCAATCAGCCCCAGCATTTT,CASSPRLNSNQPQHF
.,TRBV9,TRBD2,TRBJ2-3,TGTGCCAGCAGCCCAGAAGCGGGGGGGCCAGTTGATACGCAGTATTTT,CASSPEAGGPVDTQYF
.,TRBV5-4,.,TRBJ2-2,TGTGCCAGCAGCTTGGGTCCGTCGAACACCGGGGAGCTGTTTTTT,CASSLGPSNTGELFF